The rows below give T cell receptor beta chains drawn from one sample of a study of glioma-infiltrating T cells. TCRdb re-called the multiplex PCR reads through MiXCR, storing one row per CDR3 protein. The sample records more than 100,000 distinct CDR3 sequences, about 30% being singletons. The sample taken for sequencing was glioma tissue, nonneoplastic brain tissue, or PBMCs (not recorded which). These receptors were obtained from a human donor with low-grade glioma or glioblastoma, undergoing nonglioma brain surgery, or in good health (not recorded which). Each CDR3 is given without its conserved first and last residue.

>11|TRBV3-1
ASSLDSGYGYT
>14|TRBV19
ASSTGLALTYNEQF
>13|TRBV11-2
ASSPTRASSYEQY
>13|TRBV29-1
SVTLQGARGYEQY
>14|TRBV4-2
ASSQDFFAGGFDQY
>11|TRBV7-7
ASSSWGDSEQY
>15|TRBV5-4
ASRIGTSGGRTYEQY
>12|TRBV18
ASSPGTVVYGYT
>8|TRBV29-1
SVRTTEQF
>13|TRBV7-2
ASSLGNVYNEKLF
>11|TRBV2
ASRADIHEKLF
>14|TRBV6-2/TRBV6-3
ASSRMGGPETDTQY
>12|TRBV7-6
ASSSLSSYNEQF
>13|TRBV10-2
ATRDRGGITDKQY
>11|TRBV7-9
ASSSTRRDTQY
>13|TRBV7-2
ASSLVLARTDTQY
>14|TRBV20-1
SARVTGGSSGNTIY
>11|TRBV2
ASTGRGKNEAF
>12|TRBV19
ASSATGTNTEAF
>14|TRBV7-9
ASSPVGQRNTGELF
>12|TRBV6-6
ASSYQRGGHEQF
>11|TRBV20-1
SAGAGTYNEQY
>10|TRBV28
ASRTKIGAAF
>13|TRBV7-2
ASSLRTSSSYEQY
>12|TRBV2
ATKQEEAKNIQY
>9|TRBV19
ASFFGETQY
>9|TRBV2
ASSASYEQY
>12|TRBV4-2
ASSQAGGTDTQY
>10|TRBV5-1
ASSPGRYEQY
>13|TRBV6-2/TRBV6-3
ASSPRQGALYEQY
>10|TRBV20-1
SARAAGGEAF
>13|TRBV6-1
ASISHDSNTGELF
>14|TRBV10-2
ASRRGGGGHTDTQY
>16|TRBV7-2
ASSLVYPRPGSKETQY
>10|TRBV7-9
ASSDHYNEQY
>14|TRBV24-1
ATSDFEGALTDTQY
>15|TRBV18
ASSPPPTAPGRETQY
>13|TRBV6-1
ASSPLAGSYNEQF
>15|TRBV7-6
ASSRGQSGGSGNTIY
>15|TRBV7-2
ASSSQRLAGGQETQY
>15|TRBV6-1
ASSREGLAGVSYEQY
>13|TRBV7-8
ASSLVALTGNTIY
>12|TRBV3-1
ASSRLAGSETQY
>9|TRBV20-1
SVGSGNTIY
>9|TRBV20-1
SASYHIEAF
>11|TRBV24-1
ASRVGENTEAF
>10|TRBV7-8
ASRGAGDTQY
>14|TRBV9
ASSEVLAGGRYTQY
>12|TRBV27
ASRGRINTGELF
>12|TRBV7-2
ASSWASGDNEQF
>12|TRBV11-2
ASSLEGQGRGYT
>13|TRBV4-1
ASNRGSGMKTEAF
>12|TRBV3-1
ASRVLAGQETQY